This T cell receptor beta chain comes out of a study of prognosis after radiotherapy for stage I lung cancer. Whole-study findings and limits: Lower Shannon entropy after stereotactic body radiation therapy was observed in patients who went on to develop distant metastases.

The table lists this clonotype with many counts. Its matching antigen is unknown. The TCR beta CDR3 region was amplified from genomic DNA, with two rounds of multiplex PCR being used for the amplification. With primers specific to each TRBV and TRBJ gene, the first-round PCR was performed. Using its own MiXCR run on the multiplex PCR reads, TCRdb lists one record per CDR3 protein. The data hold about 15,000 distinct CDR3 sequences, with about 15% observed a single time. J lost 3 bases, V lost 3 bases, and 0 bases had no gene match. Germline CDR1 and CDR2: MGHDK and SYGVNS. The CDR3 loop spans 14 amino acids.

This TCR was sampled from a donor aged 50 or older with non-small cell lung cancer. V and J are TRBV25-1 and TRBJ1-1; 11 bases are a match to TRBD1. Sequenced here: PBMCs, sampled before or after stereotactic body radiation therapy (not recorded which). CDR3 protein: CASSEGQGDTEAFF. The CDR3 coding sequence is TGTGCCAGCAGTGAGGGACAGGGGGACACTGAAGCTTTCTTT.